The next 27 T cell receptor beta chains were all read from a single sample in a study of cytomegalovirus exposure and HLA in healthy donors. The PCR contained 60 Vbeta and 13 Jbeta primers. TCRdb's copy holds only in-frame clones and misses some; the assay was immunoSEQ multiplex PCR. The data hold roughly 200,000 clones, with around 73% observed a single time. Specimen: PBMCs. These receptors all come from a young woman in good health and CMV-seropositive.

The J gene is TRBJ1-4, the V gene TRBV4-1, with 9 bases identical to TRBD1. Losses at the gene ends were 1 base for V and 7 bases for J; bases not matched to a gene: 10. The germline gives CDR1 MGHRA, CDR2 YSYEKL. CDR3 length: 17 amino acids. CDR3 region: CASSQGVGTGFPEKLFF. The CDR3 bases are TGCGCCAGCAGCCAAGGAGTTGGGACAGGGTTTCCTGAAAAACTGTTTTTT.

The V and J genes are TRBV7-9 and TRBJ1-3; D is undetermined. V was trimmed by 5 bases and J by 2 bases, leaving 13 bases between them. The germline V gene encodes CDR1 SEHNR and CDR2 FQNEAQ (reference sequence). The CDR3 consists of 15 residues. CDR3 region: CASSRAARAGNTIYF. CDR3 nucleotide sequence: TGTGCCAGCAGCCGAGCGGCGAGAGCTGGAAACACCATATATTTT.

The chain couples TRBV6-6 to TRBJ2-2; 8 bases are a match to TRBD2. V lost 10 bases, J lost 4 bases, and 8 bases stayed unmatched. Germline V gives CDR1 MNHNY, CDR2 SVGAGI (reference sequence). This CDR3 region has 14 residues. The CDR3 loop is CAIRAGASTGELFF. CDR3 nucleotides: TGTGCCATCCGAGCGGGAGCGAGCACCGGGGAGCTGTTTTTT.

The chain couples TRBV7-3 to TRBJ2-2; TRBD1 matches at 12 bases. This CDR3 is 16 amino acids long. V gave up 1 base and J gave up 6 bases; unmatched junction bases: 3. CDR1 SGHTA and CDR2 FQGTGA come from the germline V gene. CDR3 sequence reads: CASSLRDRGLPGELFF. The CDR3 coding sequence is TGTGCCAGCAGCTTAAGGGACAGGGGGCTTCCCGGGGAGCTGTTTTTT. Full variable domain (remainder filled in from reference TRBV7-3 and TRBJ2-2): GAGVSQTPSNKVTEKGKYVELRCDPISGHTALYWYRQSLGQGPEFLIYFQGTGAADDSGLPNDRFFAVRPEGSVSTLKIQRTERGDSAVYLCASSLRDRGLPGELFFGEGSRLTVL.

The chain is built from TRBV15 and TRBJ1-1, with a weak D call TRBD1 (6 bases). This CDR3 comprises 13 residues. Per the germline V gene, CDR1 is LNHNV and CDR2 is YYDKDF (reference sequence). Trimming shortened V by 0 bases and J by 11 bases, and 13 bases separated the two germline ends. CDR3 loop: CATSREVQGEAFF. Written as DNA, the CDR3 is TGTGCCACCAGCAGAGAGGTACAGGGTGAGGCTTTCTTT.

The chain joins TRBV28 to TRBJ2-5, with no clear D. The V gene lost 4 bases and the J gene lost 1 base, with 10 bases spanning the gap. The CDR3 has 14 residues. Germline V gene data show CDR1 as MDHEN and CDR2 as SYDVKM. The CDR3 region is CASSWRRFQETQYF. In DNA, the CDR3 is TGTGCCAGCAGTTGGCGGCGGTTCCAAGAGACCCAGTACTTC. Based on the CDR3 plus reference TRBV28 and TRBJ2-5, the full variable domain is DVKVTQSSRYLVKRTGEKVFLECVQDMDHENMFWYRQDPGLGLRLIYFSYDVKMKEKGDIPEGYSVSREKKERFSLILESASTNQTSMYLCASSWRRFQETQYFGPGTRLLVL.

V usage is TRBV5-1 and J usage is TRBJ1-6; 7 nucleotides line up with TRBD1. Trimming cost V 1 base and J 9 bases; bases outside gene matches: 13. Per germline, CDR1 SGHRS and CDR2 YFSETQ. The CDR3 covers 17 residues. The CDR3 nucleotides read TGCGCCAGCAGCTTGCTCCCGAGGGACAGTCTCTCTTCACCCCTCCACTTT. Protein sequence: CASSLLPRDSLSSPLHF.

The sample holds a few counts of this clone. The chain joins TRBV5-1 to TRBJ1-6; possibly TRBD1 for D (6 bases). The ends were cut back, 4 bases at V and 15 bases at J, with 23 bases in the middle. The CDR3 spans 15 residues. Germline V gives CDR1 SGHRS, CDR2 YFSETQ. The CDR3 reads CASSLTTTEPGVLHF. CDR3 DNA: TGCGCCAGCAGCCTCACGACGACGGAGCCAGGGGTCCTCCACTTT.

The genes are TRBV11-2 and TRBJ2-1; 7 bases fit TRBD1. The V segment lost 8 bases and the J segment 4 bases; nucleotides outside the gene matches: 11. CDR3 length: 15 amino acids. Germline loops: CDR1 SGHAT, CDR2 FQNNGV. CDR3 bases: TGTGCCAGCGACACAGGGGCCGGACCATACAATGAGCAGTTCTTC. Translating it yields CASDTGAGPYNEQFF.

CDR3 residues: CSVAGGNTEAFF. CDR3 in DNA: TGCAGCGTTGCGGGAGGAAACACTGAAGCTTTCTTT. V and J are TRBV29-1 and TRBJ1-1; D remains ambiguous. Looked up from germline, CDR1 is SQVTM and CDR2 is ANQGSEA. This CDR3 has 12 residues. V lost 4 bases and J 2 bases, leaving 8 bases between the germline ends.

The rearrangement joins TRBV28 to TRBJ2-4, with 8 bases fitting TRBD2. This CDR3 is 17 amino acids long. The germline V gene encodes CDR1 MDHEN and CDR2 SYDVKM. Trimming removed 6 bases from V and 1 base from J; junction bases left unmatched: 11. The chain's CDR3 is CASRSLAGGRAKNIQYF. In nucleotides, the CDR3 is TGTGCCAGCAGATCCTTGGCGGGCGGGAGGGCCAAAAACATTCAGTACTTC.

This chain uses TRBV11-2 with TRBJ2-2, with 9 bases fitting TRBD2. V dropped 5 bases and J dropped 0; count of bases not matched to a gene: 4. The germline gives CDR1 SGHAT, CDR2 FQNNGV. The CDR3 extends over 16 amino acids. DNA for the CDR3: TGTGCCAGCAGCCCGCTAGCGGGGCCGAACACCGGGGAGCTGTTTTTT. Its translation is CASSPLAGPNTGELFF.

The V gene is TRBV28, the J gene TRBJ2-5; 8 bases are shared with TRBD2. The J call may be in error: the DNA end matches TRBJ2-7 better. There are 13 residues in the CDR3. Per the germline V gene, CDR1 is MDHEN and CDR2 is SYDVKM. CDR3 sequence: CASAPGGIYEQYF. CDR3 bases: TGTGCCAGCGCGCCGGGGGGGATCTACGAGCAGTACTTC.

This chain joins TRBV4-3 and TRBJ2-7, with 7 nucleotides matching TRBD2. V trimming: 0 bases; J trimming: 4 bases; junction bases outside the gene matches: 9. Germline V gene data show CDR1 as LGHNA and CDR2 as YSLEER. The CDR3 is 16 residues long. The CDR3 DNA follows: TGCGCCAGCAGCCAAGAATTATGGGGGAGGGCATACGAGCAGTACTTC. Encoded protein: CASSQELWGRAYEQYF.

CDR3 residues: CAISPVREDYTF. In nucleotides, the CDR3 is TGTGCCATCAGTCCGGTTAGGGAGGACTACACCTTC. The chain employs TRBV10-3 and TRBJ1-2; the D is unclear. There are 12 residues in the CDR3. In germline, CDR1 is ENHRY, CDR2 SYGVKD. The germline V and J ends were trimmed by 5 bases and 10 bases, with 14 bases remaining between them.

The chain links TRBV4-2 to TRBJ2-3; tentatively, D is TRBD2 (5 bases). CDR3 size: 19 residues. Trimming pared 0 bases from V and 0 bases from J, leaving 19 bases between. In germline, CDR1 is LGHNA, CDR2 YNFKEQ. In DNA form, the CDR3 reads TGTGCCAGCAGCCAAGAAGTCACGGACCTAAGCGGAAGCACAGATACGCAGTATTTT. Amino acid sequence: CASSQEVTDLSGSTDTQYF.

A single count supports this clone. The V gene is TRBV5-4, the J gene TRBJ2-1; 9 positions agree with TRBD1. This CDR3 contains 15 residues. Trimming cost V 3 bases and J 3 bases; bases outside gene matches: 4. Per germline, CDR1 SGHNT and CDR2 YYREEE (reference sequence). The CDR3 sequence: CASSSGQGIYNEQFF. The CDR3 coding sequence is TGTGCCAGCAGCTCTGGACAGGGGATCTACAATGAGCAGTTCTTC.

The rearrangement joins TRBV6-1 to TRBJ2-1, with D possibly being TRBD1 (6 bases). V lost 6 bases to trimming and J lost 7 bases, with 16 bases between them. Germline V gives CDR1 MNHNS, CDR2 SASEGT. This CDR3 is built from 14 residues. CDR3 sequence reads: CASRNTGFENEQFF. CDR3 DNA sequence: TGTGCCAGCAGGAATACAGGGTTTGAGAATGAGCAGTTCTTC.

J is TRBJ2-2 and V is TRBV25-1; tentative D call: TRBD1 (5 bases). V dropped 6 bases and J dropped 4 bases, with 12 bases sitting between them. This CDR3 contains 14 residues. Germline lookup yields CDR1 MGHDK and CDR2 SYGVNS. The CDR3 region is CASSDRLGTGELFF. The CDR3 bases are TGTGCCAGCAGCGACAGACTCGGCACCGGGGAGCTGTTTTTT.

The chain uses TRBV2 and TRBJ2-7; 10 nucleotides align to TRBD1. Germline V CDR1 and CDR2: SNHLY, FYNNEI. V shed 6 bases and J 0 bases; nucleotides not matched to a gene: 2. The CDR3 sequence is 14 residues long. The CDR3 DNA reads as TGTGCCAGCAGGGGACAGGGGAGCTCCTACGAGCAGTACTTC. This sequence encodes CASRGQGSSYEQYF.

This clone was counted once. The chain is built from TRBV28 and TRBJ2-7, with 7 bases lining up with TRBD2. Germline V gene data show CDR1 as MDHEN and CDR2 as SYDVKM. This CDR3 has 13 residues. V lost 6 bases and J lost 3; bases outside the gene matches: 5. Here the CDR3 DNA reads TGTGCCAGCAGCACCGGGACTATCTACGAGCAGTACTTC. Its protein is CASSTGTIYEQYF. Drawing the rest from reference TRBV28 and TRBJ2-7, the complete variable domain is DVKVTQSSRYLVKRTGEKVFLECVQDMDHENMFWYRQDPGLGLRLIYFSYDVKMKEKGDIPEGYSVSREKKERFSLILESASTNQTSMYLCASSTGTIYEQYFGPGTRLTVT.

This chain joins TRBV28 and TRBJ1-2, with TRBD1 as a possible D gene (6 bases). The germline V and J ends were trimmed by 5 bases and 0 bases, with 22 bases remaining between them. The CDR3 covers 18 residues. From germline, CDR1 is MDHEN and CDR2 SYDVKM. The CDR3 coding sequence is TGTGCCAGCAGTCCTATCAGGACAGCGTCCTTAGCTAACTATGGCTACACCTTC. Its protein is CASSPIRTASLANYGYTF.

The chain carries TRBV7-9 and TRBJ2-6, with D perhaps matching TRBD1 (6 bases). Trimming removed 5 bases at V and 0 bases at J, with 11 bases between. The CDR3 is made up of 16 amino acids. Germline-derived CDR1 and CDR2 are SEHNR and FQNEAQ (reference sequence). CDR3 region: CASSRQVYSGANVLTF. In nucleotides, the CDR3 is TGTGCCAGCAGCAGACAGGTTTACTCTGGGGCCAACGTCCTGACTTTC.

This clone appeared a single time. The chain uses TRBV11-3 and TRBJ2-1, with 9 nucleotides matching TRBD2. The CDR3 contains 15 residues. CDR1 SGHNT and CDR2 YENEEA come from the germline V gene. V lost 1 base to trimming and J lost 4 bases; unmatched junction nucleotides: 2. CDR3 amino acids: CASSLGLAGYNEQFF. The DNA for the CDR3 is TGTGCCAGCAGCTTAGGGCTAGCGGGATACAATGAGCAGTTCTTC.

This sequence joins TRBV28 and TRBJ1-4, with 11 bases lining up with TRBD1. CDR3 length equals 15 residues. J was trimmed by 0 bases and V by 9 bases; bases with no gene match: 3. Germline loops: CDR1 MDHEN, CDR2 SYDVKM. Here the CDR3 DNA reads TGTGCCAGTGGACAGGGGGCGGCAACTAATGAAAAACTGTTTTTT. Encoded protein: CASGQGAATNEKLFF.

The rearrangement joins TRBV7-6 to TRBJ1-5, with 7 bases matching TRBD1. Per germline, CDR1 SGHVS and CDR2 FNYEAQ. Trimming at V came to 1 base and at J to 4 bases, leaving 7 bases not matched to a gene. The CDR3 length is 16 residues. This CDR3 is CASSLGQTGLNQPQHF. In DNA, the CDR3 is TGTGCCAGCAGCTTAGGCCAGACAGGGTTGAATCAGCCCCAGCATTTT.

The chain uses TRBV28 and TRBJ2-7; D is perhaps TRBD1 (5 bases). V gave up 5 bases and J gave up 0 bases, with 14 bases separating them. The germline V gene encodes CDR1 MDHEN and CDR2 SYDVKM. The CDR3 runs to 15 residues. The CDR3: CASSLLVGDSYEQYF. CDR3 DNA: TGTGCCAGCAGTCTCCTCGTAGGGGACTCCTACGAGCAGTACTTC.